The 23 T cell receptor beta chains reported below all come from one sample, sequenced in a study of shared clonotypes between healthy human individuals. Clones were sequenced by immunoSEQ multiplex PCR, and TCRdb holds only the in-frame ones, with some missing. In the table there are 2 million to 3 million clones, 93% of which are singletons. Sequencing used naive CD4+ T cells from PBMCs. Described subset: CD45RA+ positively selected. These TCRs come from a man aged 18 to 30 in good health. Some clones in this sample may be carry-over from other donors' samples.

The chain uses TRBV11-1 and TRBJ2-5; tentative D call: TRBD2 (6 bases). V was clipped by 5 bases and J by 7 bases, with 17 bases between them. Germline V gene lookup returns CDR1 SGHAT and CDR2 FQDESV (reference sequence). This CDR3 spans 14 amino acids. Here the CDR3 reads CASSDLAEGGTQYF. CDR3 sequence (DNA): TGTGCCAGCAGCGACCTGGCGGAGGGTGGGACCCAGTACTTC.

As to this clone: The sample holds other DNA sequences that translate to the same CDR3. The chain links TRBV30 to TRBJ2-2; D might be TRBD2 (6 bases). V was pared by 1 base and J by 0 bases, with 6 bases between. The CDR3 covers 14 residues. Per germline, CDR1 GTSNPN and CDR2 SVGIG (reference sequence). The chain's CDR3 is CAWSASANTGELFF. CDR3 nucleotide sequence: TGTGCCTGGAGTGCTAGCGCGAACACCGGGGAGCTGTTTTTT.

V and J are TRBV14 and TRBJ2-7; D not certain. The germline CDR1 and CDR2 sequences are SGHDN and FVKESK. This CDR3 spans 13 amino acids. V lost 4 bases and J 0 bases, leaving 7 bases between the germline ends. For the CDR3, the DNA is TGTGCCAGCAGCCGAGCGAGCTCCTACGAGCAGTACTTC. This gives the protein CASSRASSYEQYF.

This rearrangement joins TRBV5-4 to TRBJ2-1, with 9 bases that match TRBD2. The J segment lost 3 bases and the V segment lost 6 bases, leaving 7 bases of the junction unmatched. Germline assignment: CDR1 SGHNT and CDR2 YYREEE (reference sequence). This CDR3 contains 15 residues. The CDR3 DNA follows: TGTGCCAGCACGCGAGGTAGCGGGAGCTACAATGAGCAGTTCTTC. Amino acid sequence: CASTRGSGSYNEQFF.

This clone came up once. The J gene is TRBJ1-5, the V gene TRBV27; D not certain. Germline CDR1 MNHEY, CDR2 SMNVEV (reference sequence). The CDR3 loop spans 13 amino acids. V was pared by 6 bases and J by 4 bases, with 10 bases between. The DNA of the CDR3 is TGTGCCAGCAGCGGTCGGAGTAATCAGCCCCAGCATTTT. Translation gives CASSGRSNQPQHF.

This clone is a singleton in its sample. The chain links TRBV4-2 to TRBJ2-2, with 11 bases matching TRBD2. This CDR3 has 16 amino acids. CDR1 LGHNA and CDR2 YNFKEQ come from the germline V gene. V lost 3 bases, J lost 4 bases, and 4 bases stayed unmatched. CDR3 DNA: TGTGCCAGCAGCCAGCGGACTAGCGGGTCCACCGGGGAGCTGTTTTTT. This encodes CASSQRTSGSTGELFF.

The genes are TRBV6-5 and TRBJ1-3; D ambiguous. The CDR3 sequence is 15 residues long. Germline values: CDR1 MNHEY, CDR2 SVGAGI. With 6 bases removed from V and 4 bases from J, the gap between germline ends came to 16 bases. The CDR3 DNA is TGTGCCAGCAGGAGCGTTGGGATCGAAGGAAACACCATATATTTT. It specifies CASRSVGIEGNTIYF.

In DNA form, the CDR3 reads TGTGCCAGTAGTAAAAACTACAATGTGTTCGAGCAGTACTTC. Translating it yields CASSKNYNVFEQYF. The chain links TRBV19 to TRBJ2-7; D not certain. Trimming took off 4 bases at V and 6 bases at J, with 16 bases between the two ends. Per germline, CDR1 LNHDA and CDR2 SQIVND (reference sequence). CDR3 length: 14 amino acids.

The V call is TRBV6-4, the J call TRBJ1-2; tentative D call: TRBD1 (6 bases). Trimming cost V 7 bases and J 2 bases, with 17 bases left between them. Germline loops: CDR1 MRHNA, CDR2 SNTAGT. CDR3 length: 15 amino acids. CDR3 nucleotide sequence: TGTGCCAGCACCCCCGGGACACATACCAACTATGGCTACACCTTC. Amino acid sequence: CASTPGTHTNYGYTF.

The chain's CDR3 is CASRRSRGTNEKLFF. The CDR3 bases are TGTGCCAGCAGAAGAAGCAGGGGGACTAATGAAAAACTGTTTTTT. The chain couples TRBV11-2 to TRBJ1-4; 7 bases map to TRBD1. The CDR3 runs 15 residues. Germline lookup yields CDR1 SGHAT and CDR2 FQNNGV. V gave up 6 bases and J gave up 2 bases; unmatched junction bases: 6.

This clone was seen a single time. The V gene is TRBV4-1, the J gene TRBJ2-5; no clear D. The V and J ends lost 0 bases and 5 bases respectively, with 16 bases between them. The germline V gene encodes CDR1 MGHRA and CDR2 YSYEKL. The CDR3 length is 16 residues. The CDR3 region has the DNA TGCGCCAGCAGCCAAGAGGGCGGTGCAGTACGGGAGACCCAGTACTTC. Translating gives CASSQEGGAVRETQYF.

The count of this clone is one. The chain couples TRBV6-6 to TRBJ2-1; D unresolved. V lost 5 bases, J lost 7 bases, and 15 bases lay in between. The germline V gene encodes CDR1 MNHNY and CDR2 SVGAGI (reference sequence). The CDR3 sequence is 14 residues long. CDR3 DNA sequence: TGTGCCAGCAGTAAGAGAGTTGGTGGGAATGAGCAGTTCTTC. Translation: CASSKRVGGNEQFF.

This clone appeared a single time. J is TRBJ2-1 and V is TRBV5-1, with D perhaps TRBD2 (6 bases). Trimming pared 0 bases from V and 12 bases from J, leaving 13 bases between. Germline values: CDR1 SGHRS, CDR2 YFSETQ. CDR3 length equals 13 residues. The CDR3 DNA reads TGCGCCAGCAGCTTGGAAATGGAGGGAGGGCAGTTCTTC. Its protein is CASSLEMEGGQFF.

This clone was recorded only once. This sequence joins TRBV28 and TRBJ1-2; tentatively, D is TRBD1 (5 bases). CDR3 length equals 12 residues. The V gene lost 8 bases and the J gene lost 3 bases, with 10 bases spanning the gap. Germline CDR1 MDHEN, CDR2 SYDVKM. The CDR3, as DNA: TGTGCCAGCGGCTGGGGGGACTATGGCTACACCTTC. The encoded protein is CASGWGDYGYTF.

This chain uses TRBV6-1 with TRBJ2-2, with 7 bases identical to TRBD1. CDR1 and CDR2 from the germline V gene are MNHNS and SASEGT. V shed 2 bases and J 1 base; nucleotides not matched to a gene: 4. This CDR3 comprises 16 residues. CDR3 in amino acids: CASSERAGGNTGELFF. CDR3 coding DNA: TGTGCCAGCAGTGAACGGGCAGGGGGGAACACCGGGGAGCTGTTTTTT.

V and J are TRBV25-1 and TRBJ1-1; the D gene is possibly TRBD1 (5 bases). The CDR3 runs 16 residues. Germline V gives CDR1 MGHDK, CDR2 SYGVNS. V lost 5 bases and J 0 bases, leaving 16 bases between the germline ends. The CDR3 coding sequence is TGTGCCAGCAGTCTTCAAGGCGGGGCTATGAACACTGAAGCTTTCTTT. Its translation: CASSLQGGAMNTEAFF.

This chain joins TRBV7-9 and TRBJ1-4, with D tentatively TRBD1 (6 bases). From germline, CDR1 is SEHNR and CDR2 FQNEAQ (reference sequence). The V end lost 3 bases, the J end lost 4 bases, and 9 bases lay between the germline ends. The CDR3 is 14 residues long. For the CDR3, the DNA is TGTGCCAGCAGCTTGAGCAGGGGTAATGAAAAACTGTTTTTT. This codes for CASSLSRGNEKLFF.

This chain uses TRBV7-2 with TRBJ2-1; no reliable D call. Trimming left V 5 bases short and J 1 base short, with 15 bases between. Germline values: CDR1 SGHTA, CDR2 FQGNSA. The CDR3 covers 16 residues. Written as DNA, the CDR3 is TGTGCCAGCAGCATCTCGGTGTCTAGATCCTACAATGAGCAGTTCTTC. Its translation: CASSISVSRSYNEQFF.

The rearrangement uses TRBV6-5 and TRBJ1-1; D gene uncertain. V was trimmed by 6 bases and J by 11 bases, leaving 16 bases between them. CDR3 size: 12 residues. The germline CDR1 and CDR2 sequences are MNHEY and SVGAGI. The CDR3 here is CASSAGGFDAFF. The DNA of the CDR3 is TGTGCCAGCAGCGCAGGAGGGTTCGACGCTTTCTTT.

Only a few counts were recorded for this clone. Here the CDR3 DNA reads TGTGCCAGCAGGGGGGACAGGCTCCCTGGAAACACCATATATTTT. Amino acid sequence: CASRGDRLPGNTIYF. V is TRBV28 and J is TRBJ1-3; 8 nucleotides align to TRBD1. In germline, CDR1 is MDHEN, CDR2 SYDVKM. Trimming removed 6 bases from V and 2 bases from J; junction bases left unmatched: 6. This CDR3 is 15 amino acids long. The entire variable domain, with the rest obtained from reference TRBV28 and TRBJ1-3, is as follows: DVKVTQSSRYLVKRTGEKVFLECVQDMDHENMFWYRQDPGLGLRLIYFSYDVKMKEKGDIPEGYSVSREKKERFSLILESASTNQTSMYLCASRGDRLPGNTIYFGEGSWLTVV.

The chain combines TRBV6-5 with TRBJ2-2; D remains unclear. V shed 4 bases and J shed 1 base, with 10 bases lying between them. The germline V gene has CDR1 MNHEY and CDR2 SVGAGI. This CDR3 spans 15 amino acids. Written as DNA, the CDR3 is TGTGCCAGCAGTTTCACTGGGCGGAACACCGGGGAGCTGTTTTTT. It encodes CASSFTGRNTGELFF.

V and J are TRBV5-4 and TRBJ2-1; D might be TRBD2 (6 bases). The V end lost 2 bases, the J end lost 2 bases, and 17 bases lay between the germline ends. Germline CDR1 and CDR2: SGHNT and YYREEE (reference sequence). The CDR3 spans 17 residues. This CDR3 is CASSLRAAGSPYNEQFF. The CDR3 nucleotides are TGTGCCAGCAGCTTAAGAGCCGCGGGAAGCCCCTACAATGAGCAGTTCTTC.

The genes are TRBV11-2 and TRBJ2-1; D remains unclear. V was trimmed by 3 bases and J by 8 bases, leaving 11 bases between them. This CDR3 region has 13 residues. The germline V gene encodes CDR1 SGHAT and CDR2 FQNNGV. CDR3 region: CASSFSPGYEQFF. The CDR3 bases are TGTGCCAGCAGCTTTAGCCCCGGGTATGAGCAGTTCTTC.